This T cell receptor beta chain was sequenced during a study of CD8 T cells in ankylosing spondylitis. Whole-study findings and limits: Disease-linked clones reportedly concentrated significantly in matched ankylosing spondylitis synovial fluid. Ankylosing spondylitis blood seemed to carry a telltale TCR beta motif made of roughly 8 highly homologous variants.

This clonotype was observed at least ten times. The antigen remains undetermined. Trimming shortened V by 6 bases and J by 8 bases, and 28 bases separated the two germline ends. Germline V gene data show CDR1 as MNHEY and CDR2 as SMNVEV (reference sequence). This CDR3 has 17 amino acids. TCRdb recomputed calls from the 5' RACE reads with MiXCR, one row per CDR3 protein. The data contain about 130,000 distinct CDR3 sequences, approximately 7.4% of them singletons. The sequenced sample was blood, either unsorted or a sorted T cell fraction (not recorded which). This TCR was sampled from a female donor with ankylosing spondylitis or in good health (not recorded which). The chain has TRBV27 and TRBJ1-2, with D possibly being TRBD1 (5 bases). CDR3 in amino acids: CASRTLTGTWVEGGYTF. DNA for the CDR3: TGTGCCAGCAGGACACTTACCGGGACGTGGGTGGAGGGCGGCTACACCTTC.